This T cell receptor beta chain was identified in a study of blood T cell repertoires in COVID-19. Study overall: Sites in the United States, Italy and Spain provided acute and convalescent COVID-19 samples.

Trimming removed 5 bases from V and 1 base from J, with 11 bases in between. Germline V gene sequence: CDR1 MNHEY, CDR2 SVGAGI. The CDR3 is made up of 15 amino acids. Authors' processing steps: Reference gene primer amplification gave nucleated cell count estimates. This table comes from immunoSEQ multiplex PCR, and its TCRdb copy is limited to in-frame clones, with some not included. Clone size and the V and J calls come from that table; the DNA yielded D and trimming. This table has approximately 290,000 clones, about 90% appearing once. Across about two dozen US areas, participants ranged in age from 18 to 89 years.

V usage is TRBV6-5 and J usage is TRBJ2-2; D is possibly TRBD1 (6 bases). This TCR was sampled from a woman younger than 35 with acute COVID-19. The sample taken for sequencing was PBMCs or T cells enriched from blood (not recorded which). This CDR3 reads CASSLRGVNTGELFF. DNA for the CDR3: TGTGCCAGCAGTCTCAGGGGCGTGAACACCGGGGAGCTGTTTTTT.